The 30 T cell receptor beta chains given below trace back to one sample, sequenced in a study of T cells after yellow fever vaccination. One entry per CDR3 protein, called by TCRdb with MiXCR from the 5' RACE reads. The table lists a few hundred thousand distinct CDR3 sequences, roughly a sixth of them singletons, with approximately 15% in the top ten. Sequencing used PBMCs, obtained less than 6 days after the first yellow fever vaccination. The receptors originated from a man in his late teens or twenties who received the YFV17D yellow fever vaccine.

The rearrangement links TRBV5-1 to TRBJ2-2; perhaps TRBD2 as D (5 bases). This CDR3 contains 16 residues. The germline V and J ends were trimmed by 2 bases and 5 bases, with 16 bases remaining between them. The V gene's germline CDR1 is SGHRS and CDR2 YFSETQ. The CDR3 bases are TGCGCCAGCAGCTTCTCTCGAGGGTCGGGTACCGGGGAGCTGTTTTTT. This encodes CASSFSRGSGTGELFF.

V is TRBV28 and J is TRBJ2-7; TRBD2 matches 7 bases. There are 14 residues in the CDR3. With V trimmed by 3 bases and J by 6 bases, 8 bases remained unmatched. Germline loops: CDR1 MDHEN, CDR2 SYDVKM. CDR3: CASSFGTNPLEQYV. The CDR3 DNA is TGTGCCAGCAGTTTCGGGACTAACCCCCTCGAGCAGTACGTC.

This clonotype was seen only a few times. The chain has TRBV18 and TRBJ2-4; no clear D gene. Trimming took off 2 bases at V and 14 bases at J, with 4 bases between the two ends. This CDR3 has 9 residues. Germline V CDR1 and CDR2: KGHSH, LQKENI. CDR3 sequence (DNA): TGTGCCAGCTCACCAGAGAAGTACTTC. Protein: CASSPEKYF.

This clonotype was picked up a small number of times. V usage is TRBV4-3 and J usage is TRBJ2-3; 7 bases are a match to TRBD2. The V gene's germline CDR1 is LGHNA and CDR2 YSLEER. V shed 0 bases, J shed 4 bases, and the junction held 10 bases outside the gene matches. The CDR3 totals 17 residues. CDR3 amino acids: CASSQDFGGGSSDTQYF. DNA of the CDR3: TGCGCCAGCAGCCAAGATTTTGGGGGGGGAAGCTCAGATACGCAGTATTTT.

CDR3 sequence (DNA): TGCGCCAGCAGCTGGGACAGCCGCTACGAGCAGTACTTC. Translated, it gives CASSWDSRYEQYF. The V call is TRBV5-1, the J call TRBJ2-7; 7 nucleotides line up with TRBD1. With V trimmed by 3 bases and J by 3 bases, 3 bases remained unmatched. The CDR3 is 13 residues long. Germline CDR1 is SGHRS and CDR2 is YFSETQ.

This chain uses TRBV27 with TRBJ2-3, with D tentatively TRBD1 (5 bases). V lost 4 bases to trimming and J lost 6 bases, with 17 bases between them. The CDR3 contains 15 residues. The germline V gene encodes CDR1 MNHEY and CDR2 SMNVEV (reference sequence). The CDR3 spells CASSYRSGRIDTQYF. The CDR3 coding sequence is TGTGCCAGCAGTTACCGCTCAGGGCGGATCGATACGCAGTATTTT.

In this sample, this clonotype turned up many times. The rearrangement links TRBV5-6 to TRBJ2-7; D tentatively fits TRBD1 or TRBD2 (5 bases each). Germline V gene data show CDR1 as SGHDT and CDR2 as YYEEEE. V was shortened by 3 bases and J by 5 bases, with 15 bases between the two germline ends. The CDR3 sequence is 14 residues long. CDR3 nucleotides: TGTGCCAGCAGCTCTCTTCAGGGAGTAGACGAGCAGTACGTC. It encodes CASSSLQGVDEQYV.

The chain combines TRBV5-1 with TRBJ2-1; 8 bases are shared with TRBD1. V shed 4 bases, J shed 2 bases, and the junction held 5 bases outside the gene matches. There are 15 residues in the CDR3. Germline loops: CDR1 SGHRS, CDR2 YFSETQ. The DNA for the CDR3 is TGCGCCAGCAGCGGACAGGGCTCTACCTACAATGAGCAGTTCTTC. Encoded protein: CASSGQGSTYNEQFF.

The chain joins TRBV18 to TRBJ1-6; a weak D match, TRBD1 (5 bases). The V end was cut by 1 base, the J end by 7 bases, with 11 bases between. Germline V gene lookup returns CDR1 KGHSH and CDR2 LQKENI. The CDR3 contains 15 residues. The CDR3 DNA reads TGTGCCAGCTCACCACAGGGGCCTGGGAATTCACCCCTCCACTTT. It translates to CASSPQGPGNSPLHF.

The V call is TRBV7-9, the J call TRBJ1-4; D is uncertain. This CDR3 comprises 13 residues. In germline, CDR1 is SEHNR, CDR2 FQNEAQ (reference sequence). Trimming cost V 8 bases and J 5 bases, with 12 bases left between them. CDR3 in amino acids: CASGQSGNEKLFF. The DNA of the CDR3 is TGTGCCAGCGGCCAATCAGGAAATGAAAAACTGTTTTTT. Together with reference TRBV7-9 and TRBJ1-4, the CDR3 gives the full variable domain: DTGVSQNPRHKITKRGQNVTFRCDPISEHNRLYWYRQTLGQGPEFLTYFQNEAQLEKSRLLSDRFSAERPKGSFSTLEIQRTEQGDSAMYLCASGQSGNEKLFFGSGTQLSVL.

The V gene is TRBV7-8, the J gene TRBJ2-3, with 9 bases lining up with TRBD2. The CDR3 runs 16 residues. Germline V lookup: CDR1 SGHVS, CDR2 FQNEAQ. V was clipped by 3 bases and J by 9 bases; unmatched bases: 13. The chain's CDR3 is CASSFQKAGGLGTQYF. In nucleotides, the CDR3 is TGTGCCAGCAGCTTTCAAAAAGCGGGGGGATTAGGAACGCAGTATTTT.

For the CDR3, the DNA is TGTGCCATCAAAACGGGACTAGCGGTTAGCACAGATACGCAGTATTTT. Protein: CAIKTGLAVSTDTQYF. The genes are TRBV10-3 and TRBJ2-3; 11 bases are shared with TRBD2. V dropped 7 bases and J dropped 0; count of bases not matched to a gene: 6. CDR3 length equals 16 residues. Germline lookup yields CDR1 ENHRY and CDR2 SYGVKD.

A few counts support this clonotype. The rearrangement links TRBV6-2 or TRBV6-3 to TRBJ1-1; D perhaps matches TRBD1 (5 bases). Germline V CDR1 and CDR2: MNHEY, SVGEGT. V dropped 5 bases and J dropped 1 base, with 11 bases sitting between them. CDR3 length: 14 residues. The CDR3 region has the DNA TGTGCCAGCAGTCGCAGGGAGGCGAACACTGAAGCTTTCTTT. Translation gives CASSRREANTEAFF.

This sequence joins TRBV11-2 and TRBJ2-1, with 11 bases identical to TRBD1. Germline CDR1 reads SGHAT; CDR2 reads FQNNGV. The trim removed 3 bases at V and 13 bases at J, leaving 8 bases unmatched. The length of the CDR3 is 14 residues. The DNA for the CDR3 is TGTGCCAGCAGCTTGAATGGACAGGGGGCTAACCAGTTCTTC. It is translated as CASSLNGQGANQFF.

This clonotype was counted a few times. The chain uses TRBV20-1 and TRBJ1-5, with 8 bases aligning to TRBD1. The CDR3 length is 15 residues. With 2 bases clipped from V and 1 base from J, the junction kept 4 bases outside the gene matches. Germline V gene sequence: CDR1 DFQATT, CDR2 SNEGSKA (reference sequence). CDR3 region: CSARPRTGSNQPQHF. The CDR3 nucleotides are TGCAGTGCTAGACCCCGGACAGGGAGCAATCAGCCCCAGCATTTT.

V and J are TRBV6-2 or TRBV6-3 and TRBJ1-5; tentatively, D is TRBD1 (5 bases). The CDR3 is made up of 17 amino acids. With 0 bases removed from V and 1 base from J, the gap between germline ends came to 13 bases. Germline CDR1 MNHEY, CDR2 SVGEGT. The CDR3 DNA reads TGTGCCAGCAGTTACTCGAGTTTGGAGGGGAGCAATCAGCCCCAGCATTTT. Amino acids: CASSYSSLEGSNQPQHF.

This clonotype occurred many times. V usage is TRBV18 and J usage is TRBJ2-6, with a weak D call TRBD1 (6 bases). V was pared by 3 bases and J by 1 base, with 16 bases between. CDR1 KGHSH and CDR2 LQKENI come from the germline V gene. There are 18 residues in the CDR3. DNA for the CDR3: TGTGCCAGCTCACCGCCTGGGACATACGTATCTGGGGCCAACGTCCTGACTTTC. It yields the protein CASSPPGTYVSGANVLTF. The complete variable domain, with remaining parts taken from reference TRBV18 and TRBJ2-6, reads NAGVMQNPRHLVRRRGQEARLRCSPMKGHSHVYWYRQLPEEGLKFMVYLQKENIIDESGMPKERFSAEFPKEGPSILRIQQVVRGDSAAYFCASSPPGTYVSGANVLTFGAGSRLTVL.

A few counts support this clonotype. V and J are TRBV20-1 and TRBJ2-5; 8 bases match TRBD2. The CDR3 has 13 amino acids. The V segment lost 3 bases and the J segment 3 bases; nucleotides outside the gene matches: 3. Germline V gene sequence: CDR1 DFQATT, CDR2 SNEGSKA (reference sequence). CDR3: CSASGGAKETQYF. CDR3 in DNA: TGCAGTGCTAGCGGGGGGGCTAAAGAGACCCAGTACTTC.

In this sample, this clonotype turned up a few times. The chain has TRBV24-1 and TRBJ2-5; D is ambiguous. Trimming stripped 5 bases from V and 9 bases from J, with 15 bases between. The CDR3 spans 13 residues. Germline V CDR1 and CDR2: KGHDR, SFDVKD. CDR3 region: CATSADGPYPQYF. The DNA for the CDR3 is TGTGCCACCAGTGCCGATGGACCCTATCCCCAGTACTTC.

V and J are TRBV20-1 and TRBJ1-6; the D gene is possibly TRBD1 (5 bases). CDR1 is DFQATT, CDR2 SNEGSKA, per germline (reference sequence). This CDR3 has 13 amino acids. The V end lost 4 bases, the J end lost 8 bases, and 12 bases lay between the germline ends. For the CDR3, the DNA is TGCAGTGCTACCGGGACCGCCGATTCACCCCTCCACTTT. Its translation: CSATGTADSPLHF.

The chain carries TRBV29-1 and TRBJ2-7; TRBD1 matches at 9 bases. Germline values: CDR1 SQVTM, CDR2 ANQGSEA. The CDR3 spans 14 residues. Trimming at V came to 6 bases and at J to 3 bases, leaving 9 bases not matched to a gene. The CDR3 reads CSVAPGTGNYEQYV. The CDR3 nucleotides read TGCAGCGTAGCTCCCGGGACAGGGAACTACGAGCAGTACGTC.

V usage is TRBV19 and J usage is TRBJ1-5, with 7 bases aligning to TRBD1. This CDR3 region has 16 residues. Looked up from germline, CDR1 is LNHDA and CDR2 is SQIVND (reference sequence). V lost 5 bases and J lost 4; bases outside the gene matches: 11. The CDR3 reads CASSVSTGVRNQPQHF. The CDR3 DNA follows: TGTGCCAGTAGTGTATCAACAGGGGTGCGGAATCAGCCCCAGCATTTT.

V is TRBV6-2 or TRBV6-3 and J is TRBJ1-3; no clear D. With 6 bases removed from V and 0 bases from J, the gap between germline ends came to 12 bases. Germline values: CDR1 MNHEY, CDR2 SVGEGT. The CDR3 is 15 residues long. Written as DNA, the CDR3 is TGTGCCAGCAGACGCAGGACGGACTCTGGAAACACCATATATTTT. Protein: CASRRRTDSGNTIYF.

The CDR3 DNA sequence: TGTGCCAGCAGCTTATTGAGCACTGAAGCTTTCTTT. Its translation is CASSLLSTEAFF. V gene TRBV7-9 combines with J gene TRBJ1-1; D call uncertain. Trimming took off 2 bases at V and 4 bases at J, with 5 bases between the two ends. This CDR3 spans 12 amino acids. The germline V gene has CDR1 SEHNR and CDR2 FQNEAQ (reference sequence).

This clonotype was picked up a small number of times. CDR3 DNA: TGTGCCAGTAGTATAGGACAGAGAGCAGGCGAGCAGTACTTC. It translates to CASSIGQRAGEQYF. This chain joins TRBV19 and TRBJ2-7, with D possibly TRBD1 on 5 matching bases. Germline V lookup: CDR1 LNHDA, CDR2 SQIVND (reference sequence). The CDR3 is 14 residues long. The germline V and J ends were trimmed by 1 base and 6 bases, with 13 bases remaining between them.

The rearrangement links TRBV9 to TRBJ1-2, with D maybe TRBD1 (5 bases). V was pared by 2 bases and J by 0 bases, with 8 bases between. Germline CDR1 SGDLS, CDR2 YYNGEE. This CDR3 spans 14 amino acids. In DNA, the CDR3 is TGTGCCAGCAGCGTGGGGGGACCTAACTATGGCTACACCTTC. Protein: CASSVGGPNYGYTF.

The rearrangement links TRBV2 to TRBJ2-3, with TRBD2 matching 14 bases. Losses at the gene ends were 8 bases for V and 0 bases for J; bases not matched to a gene: 7. The germline V gene has CDR1 SNHLY and CDR2 FYNNEI. The CDR3 contains 17 residues. CDR3 in DNA: TGTGCCAGCCCTGGGACTAGCGGGGGTGCTAGCACAGATACGCAGTATTTT. This sequence encodes CASPGTSGGASTDTQYF. The entire variable domain, with the rest obtained from reference TRBV2 and TRBJ2-3, is as follows: EPEVTQTPSHQVTQMGQEVILRCVPISNHLYFYWYRQILGQKVEFLVSFYNNEISEKSEIFDDQFSVERPDGSNFTLKIRSTKLEDSAMYFCASPGTSGGASTDTQYFGPGTRLTVL.

This clonotype was counted between two and nine times. V usage is TRBV20-1 and J usage is TRBJ1-5; 10 bases match TRBD1. CDR1 is DFQATT, CDR2 SNEGSKA, per germline (reference sequence). V shed 3 bases and J 7 bases; nucleotides not matched to a gene: 9. The CDR3 is 15 residues long. As DNA, the CDR3 is TGCAGTGCTAGGGGACAGGGGTTCGGGGGACAGCCCCAGCATTTT. It yields the protein CSARGQGFGGQPQHF.

The V and J genes are TRBV29-1 and TRBJ1-2; TRBD1 matches at 9 bases. From germline, CDR1 is SQVTM and CDR2 ANQGSEA. The J segment lost 7 bases and the V segment lost 5 bases, leaving 5 bases of the junction unmatched. This CDR3 spans 12 amino acids. CDR3 DNA: TGCAGCGTTACAGGGGGCGATGGTGGCTACACCTTC. Amino acids: CSVTGGDGGYTF.

The chain employs TRBV12-5 and TRBJ1-1, with D uncertain. CDR1 is LGHNT and CDR2 is FRNRAP in the germline V gene. V was cut by 8 bases and J by 3 bases, with 7 bases left in between. This CDR3 region has 11 residues. The CDR3 DNA is TGTGCTAGTCCGATACACACTGAAGCTTTCTTT. It is translated as CASPIHTEAFF.